This T cell receptor (beta chain) was retrieved from a study of shared clonotypes between healthy human individuals. Generated by immunoSEQ multiplex PCR, the TCRdb table keeps only in-frame clones and is missing some. The table includes around 700,000 clones, around 73% detected once. Germline trimming cut 6 bases from V and 4 bases from J; bases unmatched to any gene: 10. This CDR3 spans 15 amino acids. Looked up from germline, CDR1 is SNHLY and CDR2 is FYNNEI. The genes are TRBV2 and TRBJ2-7; 9 nucleotides align to TRBD2. This TCR derives from a woman aged 30 to 39 in good health. Sequencing used memory CD4+ T cells sorted from blood. Subset denoted: CD45RA-negative fraction. CDR3 amino acids: CASRRDSGSFYEQYF. CDR3 in DNA: TGTGCCAGCAGACGAGATAGCGGGAGTTTTTACGAGCAGTACTTC.